This T cell receptor (beta chain) is drawn from a study of blood T cell repertoires in COVID-19 (dated by TCRdb to the early 2020s). In terms of the full investigation: Collaborator samples came from the United States, Italy and Spain and covered acute and convalescent phases of COVID-19. A freely available public database, intended as a resource for researchers studying the immune response to SARS-CoV-2, is where the repertoires were released. HLA class I and class II types, where available, came from metadata supplied by the sample provider rather than from assay-based typing. The samples were drawn from the first 160 participants of the ongoing ImmuneRACE study and from 1,254 subjects provided by 6 global collaborators. The material from the prospective study consisted of cDNA or gDNA derived from T cells, B-cell-depleted T cells, or PBMCs. The sample metadata nearly always contained a de-identified subject ID, COVID-19 status, age in years and sex. Subjects who had been exposed to COVID-19, were actively infected with it, or had recovered from it provided the deeply sampled blood TCRbeta repertoires that made up the dataset.

Notes on this clone: Its antigen remains unidentified. No base quality information exists; no much larger clone differs at one position.

Whole blood was collected in K2EDTA tubes by collaborating institutions according to the institutions' own protocols. For TCRbeta analysis, collaborators shipped samples as frozen whole blood, isolated PBMCs, or DNA extracted from either of those sample types. Overall study results and their limits: Clinical and demographic metadata were provided uncurated, with the amount varying by source and participant.

CDR1 KGHSH and CDR2 LQKENI are derived from the germline V gene. The cysteine opens and the phenylalanine closes a CDR3 of 17 amino acids. CDR3 DNA is the only sequence kept; it has 51 bases, read in frame from the first base. Trimming removed 8 bases from V and 0 bases from J, leaving 17 bases between the germline ends. TCRbeta CDR3 regions were amplified from genomic DNA using the immunoSEQ Assay, a bias-controlled multiplex PCR. The study's processing was this. The number of nucleated cells in each sample was estimated by amplification of reference gene primers within the assay. To quantify the absolute abundance of each unique TCRbeta CDR3 rearrangement, sequence reads were collapsed and filtered. For each sample, productive Simpson clonality was calculated as the square root of Simpson's diversity index across productive rearrangements. Entries here come from immuneACCESS through TCRdb and include only in-frame sequences with V and J called. Some clones fail to appear in such tables; in the studies checked, an unresolved V gene covers under half of the shortfall, and the cause of the remainder is unknown. V and J calls and clone size follow that table, whereas D and trimming were derived from the DNA. The sample table shows hundreds of thousands of clones, and around 87% are seen once. The biggest ten clones account for over 2.5% of the sample.

The V and J genes are TRBV18 and TRBJ2-6; tentative D gene TRBD1, with 7 bases matching. This TCR derives from a man aged 60 to 75 with acute or convalescent COVID-19. Sample: peripheral blood. The DNA is TGTGCCAGCCCCCGACAGGGACTCCCCTCTGGGGCCAACGTCCTGACTTTC. This yields the protein CASPRQGLPSGANVLTF.